The entry that follows covers one TCR beta chain sequence. Its antigen is undetermined. These data come from a study of T cell responses to AZD1222 COVID-19 vaccine. General study findings and limits: Along spike, vaccine-associated CD4 TCRs were found throughout, with dominance at 160-218 and 743-854. Clonal diversity may have been underestimated, and the donors were mostly white British, with more females than males.

Looked up from germline, CDR1 is SGHNT and CDR2 is YYREEE (reference sequence). This CDR3 spans 15 amino acids. V lost 4 bases and J lost 5; bases outside the gene matches: 4. Method: immunoSEQ multiplex PCR; TCRdb's copy keeps in-frame clones and lacks some. The sample holds tens of thousands of clones, 60% to 85% seen once. This clonotype originated in an adult in good health. The source was peripheral blood, collected on day 0 of AZD1222 vaccination. V is TRBV5-4 and J is TRBJ1-6; TRBD1 aligns across 9 bases. The CDR3 DNA sequence: TGTGCCAGCAGCCGGGGACAGGGAAATAATTCACCCCTCCACTTT. Translation gives CASSRGQGNNSPLHF.